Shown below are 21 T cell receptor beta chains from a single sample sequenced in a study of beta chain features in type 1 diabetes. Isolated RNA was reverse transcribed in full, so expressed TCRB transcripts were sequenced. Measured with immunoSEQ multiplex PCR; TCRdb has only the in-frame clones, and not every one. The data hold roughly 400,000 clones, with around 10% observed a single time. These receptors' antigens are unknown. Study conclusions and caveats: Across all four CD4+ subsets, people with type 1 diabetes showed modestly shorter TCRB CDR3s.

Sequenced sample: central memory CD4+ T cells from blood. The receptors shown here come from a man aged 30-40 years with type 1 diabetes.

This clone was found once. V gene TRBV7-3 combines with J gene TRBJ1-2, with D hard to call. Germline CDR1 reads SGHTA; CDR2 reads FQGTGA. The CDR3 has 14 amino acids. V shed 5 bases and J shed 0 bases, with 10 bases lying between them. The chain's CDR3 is CASSKREANYGYTF. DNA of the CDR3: TGTGCCAGCAGCAAAAGGGAAGCTAACTATGGCTACACCTTC.

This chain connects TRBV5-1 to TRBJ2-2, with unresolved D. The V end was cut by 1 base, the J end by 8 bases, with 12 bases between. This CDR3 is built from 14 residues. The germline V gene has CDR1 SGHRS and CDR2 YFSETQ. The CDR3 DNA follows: TGCGCCAGCAGCTTGAACTCTCATTCTGGGGAGCTGTTTTTT. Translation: CASSLNSHSGELFF.

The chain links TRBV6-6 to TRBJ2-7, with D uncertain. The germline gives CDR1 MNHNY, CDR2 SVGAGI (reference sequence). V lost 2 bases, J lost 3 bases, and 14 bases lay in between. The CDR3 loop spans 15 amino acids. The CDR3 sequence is CASSYQATEYYEQYF. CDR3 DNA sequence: TGTGCCAGCAGTTACCAAGCGACGGAGTACTACGAGCAGTACTTC.

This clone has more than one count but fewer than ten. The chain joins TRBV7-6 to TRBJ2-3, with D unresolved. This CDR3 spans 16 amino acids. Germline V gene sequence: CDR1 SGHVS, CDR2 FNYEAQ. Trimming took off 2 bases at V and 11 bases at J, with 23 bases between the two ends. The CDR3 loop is CASSLYASVSSSLQYF. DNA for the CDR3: TGTGCCAGCAGCTTATACGCTTCGGTCAGCAGTTCCTTGCAGTATTTT.

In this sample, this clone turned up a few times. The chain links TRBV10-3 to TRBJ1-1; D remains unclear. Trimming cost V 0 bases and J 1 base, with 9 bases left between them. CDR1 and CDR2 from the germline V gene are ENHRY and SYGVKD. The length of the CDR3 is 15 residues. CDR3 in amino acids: CAISESISGNTEAFF. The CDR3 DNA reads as TGTGCCATCAGTGAGTCTATCAGCGGGAACACTGAAGCTTTCTTT.

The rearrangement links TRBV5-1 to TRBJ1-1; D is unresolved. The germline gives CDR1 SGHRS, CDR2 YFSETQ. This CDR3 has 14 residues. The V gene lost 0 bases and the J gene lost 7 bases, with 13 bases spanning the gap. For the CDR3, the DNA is TGCGCCAGCAGCTTGGGAACTGGGGATGGTGAAGCTTTCTTT. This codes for CASSLGTGDGEAFF. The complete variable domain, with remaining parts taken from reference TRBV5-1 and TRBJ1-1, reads KAGVTQTPRYLIKTRGQQVTLSCSPISGHRSVSWYQQTPGQGLQFLFEYFSETQRNKGNFPGRFSGRQFSNSRSEMNVSTLELGDSALYLCASSLGTGDGEAFFGQGTRLTVV.

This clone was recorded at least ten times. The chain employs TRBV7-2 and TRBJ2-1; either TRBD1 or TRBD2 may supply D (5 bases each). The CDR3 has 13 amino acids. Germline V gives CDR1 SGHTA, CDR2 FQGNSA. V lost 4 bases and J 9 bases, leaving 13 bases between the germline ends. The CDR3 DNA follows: TGTGCCAGCAGCTCCGGGACCGCAACTGAGCAGTTCTTC. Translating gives CASSSGTATEQFF.

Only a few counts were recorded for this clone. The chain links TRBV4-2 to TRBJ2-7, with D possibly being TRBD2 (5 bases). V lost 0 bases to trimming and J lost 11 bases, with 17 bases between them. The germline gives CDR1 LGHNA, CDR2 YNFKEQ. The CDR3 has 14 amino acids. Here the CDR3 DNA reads TGTGCCAGCAGCCAAGAGGGAGAGACACCAGTGGAGTACTTC. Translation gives CASSQEGETPVEYF.

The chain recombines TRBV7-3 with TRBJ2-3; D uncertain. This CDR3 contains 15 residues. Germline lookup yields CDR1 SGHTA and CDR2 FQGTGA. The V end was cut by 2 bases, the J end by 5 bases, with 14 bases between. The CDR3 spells CASSLYGELVDTQYF. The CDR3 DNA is TGTGCCAGCAGCTTATATGGGGAACTTGTAGATACGCAGTATTTT.

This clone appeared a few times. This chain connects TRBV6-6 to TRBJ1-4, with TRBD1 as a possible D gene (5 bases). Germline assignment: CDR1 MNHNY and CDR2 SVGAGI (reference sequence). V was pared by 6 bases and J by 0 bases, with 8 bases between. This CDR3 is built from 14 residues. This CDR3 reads CASSPGTTNEKLFF. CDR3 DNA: TGTGCCAGCAGCCCAGGGACAACTAATGAAAAACTGTTTTTT.

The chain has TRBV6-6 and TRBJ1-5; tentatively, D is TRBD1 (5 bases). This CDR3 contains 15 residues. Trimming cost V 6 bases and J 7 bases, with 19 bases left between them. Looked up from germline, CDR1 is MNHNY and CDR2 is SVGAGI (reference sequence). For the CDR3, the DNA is TGTGCCAGCAGCCATGACAGCGAGTTCTACCAGCCCCAGCATTTT. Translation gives CASSHDSEFYQPQHF.

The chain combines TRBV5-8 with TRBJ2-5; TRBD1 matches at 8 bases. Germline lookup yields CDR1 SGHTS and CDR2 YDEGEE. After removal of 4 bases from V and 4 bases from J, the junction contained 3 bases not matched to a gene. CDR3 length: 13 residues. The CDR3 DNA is TGTGCCAGCAGCACGGACAGGGTAGAGACCCAGTACTTC. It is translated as CASSTDRVETQYF.

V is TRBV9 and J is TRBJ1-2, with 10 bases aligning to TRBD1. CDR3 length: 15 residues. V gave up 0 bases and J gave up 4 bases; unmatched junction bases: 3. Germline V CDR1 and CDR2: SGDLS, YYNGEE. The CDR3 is CASSVATGGGYGYTF. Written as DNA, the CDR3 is TGTGCCAGCAGCGTAGCGACAGGGGGCGGCTATGGCTACACCTTC.

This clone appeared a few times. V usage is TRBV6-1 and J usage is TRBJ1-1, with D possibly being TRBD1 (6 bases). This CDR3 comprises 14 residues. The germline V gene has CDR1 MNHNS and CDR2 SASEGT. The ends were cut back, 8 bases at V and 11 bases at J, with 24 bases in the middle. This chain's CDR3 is CASQTRGGQVDAFF. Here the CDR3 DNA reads TGTGCCAGCCAGACCCGAGGGGGTCAGGTCGACGCTTTCTTT.

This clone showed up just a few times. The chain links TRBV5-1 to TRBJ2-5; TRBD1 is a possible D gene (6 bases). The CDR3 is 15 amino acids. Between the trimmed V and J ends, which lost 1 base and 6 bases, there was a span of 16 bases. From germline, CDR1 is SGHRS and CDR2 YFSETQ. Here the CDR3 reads CASSLNTGILQTQYF. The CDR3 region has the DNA TGCGCCAGCAGCTTGAATACAGGGATACTCCAGACCCAGTACTTC.

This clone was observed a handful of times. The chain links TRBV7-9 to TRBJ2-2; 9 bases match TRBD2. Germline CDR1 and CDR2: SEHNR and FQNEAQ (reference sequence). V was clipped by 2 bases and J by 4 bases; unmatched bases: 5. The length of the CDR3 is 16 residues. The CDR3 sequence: CASSLLATSGTGELFF. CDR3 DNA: TGTGCCAGCAGCTTACTCGCGACTAGCGGCACCGGGGAGCTGTTTTTT.

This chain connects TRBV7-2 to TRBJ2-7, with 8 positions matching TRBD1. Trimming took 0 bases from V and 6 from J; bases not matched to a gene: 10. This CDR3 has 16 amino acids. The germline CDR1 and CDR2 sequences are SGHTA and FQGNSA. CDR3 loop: CASSLAQGQEIREQYV. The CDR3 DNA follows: TGTGCCAGCAGCTTAGCCCAGGGACAGGAGATACGCGAGCAGTACGTC.

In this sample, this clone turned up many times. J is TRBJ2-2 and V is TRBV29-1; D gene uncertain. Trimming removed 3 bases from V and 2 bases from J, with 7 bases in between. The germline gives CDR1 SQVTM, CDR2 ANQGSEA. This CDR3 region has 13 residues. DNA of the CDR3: TGCAGCGTTGATGCAGACAACACCGGGGAGCTGTTTTTT. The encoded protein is CSVDADNTGELFF.

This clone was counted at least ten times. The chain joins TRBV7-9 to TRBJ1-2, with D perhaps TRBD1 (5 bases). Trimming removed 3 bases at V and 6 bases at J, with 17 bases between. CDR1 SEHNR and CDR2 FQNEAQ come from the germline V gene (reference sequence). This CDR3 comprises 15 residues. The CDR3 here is CASSFGTPRDNGYTF. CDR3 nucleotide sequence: TGTGCCAGCAGCTTTGGGACCCCCAGGGATAATGGCTACACCTTC.

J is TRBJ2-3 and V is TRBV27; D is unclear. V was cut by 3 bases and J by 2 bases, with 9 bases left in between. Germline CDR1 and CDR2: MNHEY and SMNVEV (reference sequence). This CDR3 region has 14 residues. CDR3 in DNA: TGTGCCAGCAGTTTTGGCCCCTTCACAGATACGCAGTATTTT. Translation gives CASSFGPFTDTQYF.

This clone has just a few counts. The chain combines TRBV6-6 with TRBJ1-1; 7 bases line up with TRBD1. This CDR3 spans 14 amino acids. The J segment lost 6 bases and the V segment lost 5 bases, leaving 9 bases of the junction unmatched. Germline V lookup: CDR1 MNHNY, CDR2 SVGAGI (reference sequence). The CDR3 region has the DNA TGTGCCAGCAGTCGACAGGGAAGCTCCTCTGAAGCTTTCTTT. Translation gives CASSRQGSSSEAFF.